These T cell receptor beta chains were read from a single sample in a study of cytomegalovirus exposure and HLA in healthy donors. The table came from immunoSEQ multiplex PCR; TCRdb's copy has only in-frame clones and leaves some out. The sample includes some 59,000 clones, roughly 89% of them seen just once. Sequencing was carried out using PBMCs. Receptors originate from a woman aged 18-29 years in good health and CMV-seropositive. Each CDR3 is given with its conserved first and last residue. D genes are given only for firm matches. Some rows have no size entry. The others give once, few or many, or a class for an expanded clone.

size	D	J	V	CDR3	DNA
.	.	TRBJ1-2	TRBV28	CASSYYDRRESGYTF	TGTGCCAGCAGTTACTACGACAGAAGGGAATCTGGCTACACCTTC
.	.	TRBJ1-2	TRBV5-1	CASSLAEPRRGGYTF	TGCGCCAGCAGCTTGGCGGAGCCGCGTCGGGGTGGCTACACCTTC
.	.	TRBJ1-6	TRBV6-1	CASSGQLNSPLHF	TGTGCCAGCAGTGGACAGCTAAATTCACCCCTCCACTTT
.	.	TRBJ2-2	TRBV11-3	CASSLLGGNTGELFF	TGTGCCAGCAGCTTACTCGGGGGAAACACCGGGGAGCTGTTTTTT
.	.	TRBJ2-5	TRBV28	CASSALPETQYF	TGTGCCAGCAGCGCGTTGCCGGAGACCCAGTACTTC
.	TRBD1	TRBJ1-2	TRBV28	CASSRQGSYGYTF	TGTGCCAGCAGTAGACAGGGGTCCTATGGCTACACCTTC
.	TRBD1	TRBJ2-1	TRBV7-9	CASSLGTGAWNEQFF	TGTGCCAGCAGCTTAGGGACAGGCGCATGGAATGAGCAGTTCTTC
.	.	TRBJ1-5	TRBV25-1	CASSELGGNQPQHF	TGTGCCAGCAGTGAATTGGGGGGAAATCAGCCCCAGCATTTT
.	.	TRBJ1-1	TRBV6-1	CASTKGGLGTEAFF	TGTGCCAGCACCAAGGGGGGGCTGGGCACTGAAGCTTTCTTT
.	TRBD1	TRBJ2-5	TRBV5-1	CASSLHGTGEETQYF	TGCGCCAGCAGCTTGCACGGGACAGGGGAAGAGACCCAGTACTTC
.	TRBD1	TRBJ2-7	TRBV2	CASSKGTGGYEQYF	TGTGCCAGCAGTAAGGGGACAGGGGGCTACGAGCAGTACTTC
.	TRBD2	TRBJ2-4	TRBV5-6	CASSLYSGGAGNIQYF	TGTGCCAGCAGCCTCTATAGCGGGGGGGCCGGGAACATTCAGTACTTC
once	.	TRBJ2-3	TRBV7-9	CASSLGGRIADTQYF	TGTGCCAGCAGCTTAGGGGGCAGAATTGCAGATACGCAGTATTTT
.	TRBD1	TRBJ2-7	TRBV6-1	CASSEFGTGPYEQYF	TGTGCCAGCAGTGAATTTGGGACAGGGCCCTACGAGCAGTACTTC
.	TRBD1	TRBJ1-4	TRBV4-2	CASSQDPGTGTNEKLFF	TGTGCCAGCAGCCAAGACCCGGGGACAGGGACTAATGAAAAACTGTTTTTT
.	TRBD1	TRBJ2-1	TRBV28	CASSFAGGVYNEQFF	TGTGCCAGCAGTTTTGCAGGGGGCGTGTACAATGAGCAGTTCTTC
.	.	TRBJ1-2	TRBV30	CAWSTPGYGYTF	TGTGCCTGGAGTACCCCCGGCTATGGCTACACCTTC
once	TRBD1	TRBJ1-2	TRBV19	CASNTGTVHGYTF	TGTGCCAGTAATACGGGGACAGTGCATGGCTACACCTTC
.	TRBD1	TRBJ2-7	TRBV6-5	CASRGRGPPYEQYF	TGTGCCAGCAGGGGCAGGGGGCCCCCCTACGAGCAGTACTTC
.	.	TRBJ1-4	TRBV6-6	CASRDTGRLDEKLFF	TGTGCCAGCAGGGACACAGGGAGACTGGATGAAAAACTGTTTTTT
.	.	TRBJ2-5	TRBV18	CASSPTVETQYF	TGTGCCAGCTCACCTACTGTCGAGACCCAGTACTTC
once	.	TRBJ2-1	TRBV7-2	CASSLNRDYEQFF	TGTGCCAGCAGCTTAAATCGGGATTATGAGCAGTTCTTC
.	TRBD2	TRBJ2-3	TRBV6-4	CASSVASGAGDTQYF	TGTGCCAGCAGTGTGGCTAGCGGGGCTGGAGATACGCAGTATTTT
.	TRBD2	TRBJ2-1	TRBV5-8	CASSPGLAGAGEQFF	TGTGCCAGCAGCCCTGGACTAGCGGGGGCCGGTGAGCAGTTCTTC
.	TRBD1	TRBJ2-7	TRBV7-3	CASSPQAGGVQYF	TGTGCCAGCAGCCCCCAGGCAGGGGGCGTACAGTACTTC
.	.	TRBJ1-1	TRBV11-1	CASSLRGPAMNTEAFF	TGTGCCAGCAGCTTACGGGGTCCAGCAATGAACACTGAAGCTTTCTTT
.	.	TRBJ2-5	TRBV27	CASSLTGEETQYF	TGTGCCAGCAGTTTAACCGGGGAAGAGACCCAGTACTTC
.	.	TRBJ1-6	TRBV18	CASSSQNRASPLHF	TGTGCCAGCTCATCGCAAAACAGGGCTTCACCCCTCCACTTT
.	.	TRBJ1-2	TRBV12-5	CASGYSNYGYTF	TGTGCTAGTGGTTACTCAAACTATGGCTACACCTTC
few	TRBD1	TRBJ1-2	TRBV6-5	CASSTRDSYGYTF	TGTGCCAGCAGTACCCGGGACAGCTATGGCTACACCTTC
.	.	TRBJ2-5	TRBV6-1	CASSEATLRGGETQYF	TGTGCCAGCAGTGAAGCGACCCTCCGGGGTGGGGAGACCCAGTACTTC
.	.	TRBJ2-5	TRBV30	CAWSTQGQETQYF	TGTGCCTGGAGCACGCAGGGTCAGGAGACCCAGTACTTC
.	TRBD2	TRBJ2-1	TRBV5-1	CASSLLSGGVNNEQFF	TGCGCCAGCAGCTTGCTCAGCGGGGGGGTAAACAATGAGCAGTTCTTC
few	TRBD1	TRBJ2-2	TRBV25-1	CASSGTGASTNTGELFF	TGTGCCAGTTCCGGGACAGGGGCCTCTACGAACACCGGGGAGCTGTTTTTT
.	TRBD2	TRBJ2-1	TRBV2	CASSQTSGGGNEQFF	TGTGCCAGCAGTCAGACTAGCGGGGGGGGGAATGAGCAGTTCTTC
.	TRBD1	TRBJ2-2	TRBV10-3	CAISESRPGQVTGELFF	TGTGCCATCAGTGAGTCGAGGCCGGGACAGGTCACCGGGGAGCTGTTTTTT
.	.	TRBJ1-6	TRBV7-8	CASSLGRTPYNSPLHF	TGTGCCAGCAGCTTAGGAAGGACTCCCTATAATTCACCCCTCCACTTT